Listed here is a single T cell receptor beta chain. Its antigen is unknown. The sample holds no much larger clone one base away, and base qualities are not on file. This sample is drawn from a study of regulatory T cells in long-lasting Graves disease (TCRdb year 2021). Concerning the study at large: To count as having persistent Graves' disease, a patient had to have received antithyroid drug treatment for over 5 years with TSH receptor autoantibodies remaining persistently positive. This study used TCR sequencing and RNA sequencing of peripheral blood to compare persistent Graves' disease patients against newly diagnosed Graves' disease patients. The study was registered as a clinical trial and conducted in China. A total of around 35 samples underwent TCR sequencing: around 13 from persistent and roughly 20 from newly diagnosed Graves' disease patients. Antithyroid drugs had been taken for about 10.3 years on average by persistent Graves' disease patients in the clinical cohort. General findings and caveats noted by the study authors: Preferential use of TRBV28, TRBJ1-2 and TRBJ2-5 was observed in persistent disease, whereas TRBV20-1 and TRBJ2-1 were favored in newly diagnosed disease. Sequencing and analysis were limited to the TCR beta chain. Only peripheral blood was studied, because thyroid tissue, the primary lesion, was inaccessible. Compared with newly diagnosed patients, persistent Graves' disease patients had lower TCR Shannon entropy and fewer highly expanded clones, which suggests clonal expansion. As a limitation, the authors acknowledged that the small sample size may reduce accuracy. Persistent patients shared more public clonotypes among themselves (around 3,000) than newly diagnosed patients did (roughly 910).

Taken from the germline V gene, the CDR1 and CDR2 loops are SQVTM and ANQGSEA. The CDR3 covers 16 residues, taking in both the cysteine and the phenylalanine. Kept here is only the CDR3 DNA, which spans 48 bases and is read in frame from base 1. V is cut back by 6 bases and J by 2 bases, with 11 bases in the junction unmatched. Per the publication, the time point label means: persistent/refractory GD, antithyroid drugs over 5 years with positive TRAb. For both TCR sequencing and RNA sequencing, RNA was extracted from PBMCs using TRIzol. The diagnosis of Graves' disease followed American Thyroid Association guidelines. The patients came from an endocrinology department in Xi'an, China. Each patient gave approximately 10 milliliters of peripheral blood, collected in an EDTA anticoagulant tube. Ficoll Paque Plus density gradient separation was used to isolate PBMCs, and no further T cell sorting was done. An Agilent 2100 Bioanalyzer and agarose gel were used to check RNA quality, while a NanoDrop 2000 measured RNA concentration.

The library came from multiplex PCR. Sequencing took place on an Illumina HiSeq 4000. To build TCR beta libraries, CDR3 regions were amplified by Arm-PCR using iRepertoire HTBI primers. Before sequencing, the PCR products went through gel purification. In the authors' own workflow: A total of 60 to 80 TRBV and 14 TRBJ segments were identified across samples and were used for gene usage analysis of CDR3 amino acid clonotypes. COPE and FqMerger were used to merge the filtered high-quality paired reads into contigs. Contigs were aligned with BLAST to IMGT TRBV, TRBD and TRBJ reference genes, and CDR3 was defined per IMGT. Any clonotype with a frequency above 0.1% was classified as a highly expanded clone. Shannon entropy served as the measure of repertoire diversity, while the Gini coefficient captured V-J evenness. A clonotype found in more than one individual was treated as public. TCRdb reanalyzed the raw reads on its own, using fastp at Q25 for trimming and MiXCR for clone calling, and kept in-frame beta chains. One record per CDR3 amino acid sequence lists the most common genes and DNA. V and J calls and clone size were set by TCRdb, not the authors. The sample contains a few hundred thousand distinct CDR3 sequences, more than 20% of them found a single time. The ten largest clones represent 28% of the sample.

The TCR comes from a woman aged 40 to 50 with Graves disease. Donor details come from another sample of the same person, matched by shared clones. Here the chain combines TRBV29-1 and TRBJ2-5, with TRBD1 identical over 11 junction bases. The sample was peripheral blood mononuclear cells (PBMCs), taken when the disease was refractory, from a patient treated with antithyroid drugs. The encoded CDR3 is CSVCGDRGVRQETQYF. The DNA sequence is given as TGCAGCGTCTGTGGGGACAGGGGGGTTCGGCAAGAGACCCAGTACTTC.